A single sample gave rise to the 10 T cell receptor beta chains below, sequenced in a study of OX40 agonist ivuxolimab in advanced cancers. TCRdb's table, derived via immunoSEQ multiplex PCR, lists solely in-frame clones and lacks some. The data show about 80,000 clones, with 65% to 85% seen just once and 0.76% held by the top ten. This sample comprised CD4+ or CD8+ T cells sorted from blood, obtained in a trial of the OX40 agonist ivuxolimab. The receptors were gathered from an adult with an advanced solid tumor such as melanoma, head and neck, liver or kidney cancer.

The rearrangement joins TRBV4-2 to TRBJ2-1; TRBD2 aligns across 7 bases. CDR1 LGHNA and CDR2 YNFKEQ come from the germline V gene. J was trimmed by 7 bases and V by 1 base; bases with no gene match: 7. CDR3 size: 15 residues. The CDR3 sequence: CASSQVGGSLNEQFF. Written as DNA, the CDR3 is TGTGCCAGCAGCCAAGTCGGCGGGAGCCTAAATGAGCAGTTCTTC.

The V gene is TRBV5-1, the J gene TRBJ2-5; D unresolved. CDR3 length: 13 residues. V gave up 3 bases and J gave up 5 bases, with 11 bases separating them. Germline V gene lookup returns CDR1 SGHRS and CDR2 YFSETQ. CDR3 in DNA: TGCGCCAGCAGCTCCCTAAAGGCGGAGACCCAGTACTTC. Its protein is CASSSLKAETQYF.

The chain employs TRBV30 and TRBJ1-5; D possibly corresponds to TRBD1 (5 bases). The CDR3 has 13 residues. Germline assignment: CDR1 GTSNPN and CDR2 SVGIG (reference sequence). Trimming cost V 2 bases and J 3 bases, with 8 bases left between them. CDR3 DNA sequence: TGTGCCTGGAGTTCAGGGACCAATCAGCCCCAGCATTTT. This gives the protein CAWSSGTNQPQHF.

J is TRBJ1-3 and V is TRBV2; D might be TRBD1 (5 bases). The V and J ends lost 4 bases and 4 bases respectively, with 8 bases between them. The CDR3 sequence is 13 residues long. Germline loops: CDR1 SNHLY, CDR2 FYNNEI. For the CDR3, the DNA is TGTGCCAGCAGTGGCCCAGGGGGAAACACCATATATTTT. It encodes CASSGPGGNTIYF.

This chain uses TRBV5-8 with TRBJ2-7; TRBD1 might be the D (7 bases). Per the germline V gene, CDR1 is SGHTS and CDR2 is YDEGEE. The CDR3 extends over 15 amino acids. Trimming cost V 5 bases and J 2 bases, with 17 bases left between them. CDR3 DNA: TGTGCCAGCAGGTGGGGCGGGACAGTAACCTACGAGCAGTACTTC. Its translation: CASRWGGTVTYEQYF. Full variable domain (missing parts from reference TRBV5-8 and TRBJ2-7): EAGVTQSPTHLIKTRGQQATLRCSPISGHTSVYWYQQALGLGLQFLLWYDEGEERNRGNFPPRFSGRQFPNYSSELNVNALELEDSALYLCASRWGGTVTYEQYFGPGTRLTVT.

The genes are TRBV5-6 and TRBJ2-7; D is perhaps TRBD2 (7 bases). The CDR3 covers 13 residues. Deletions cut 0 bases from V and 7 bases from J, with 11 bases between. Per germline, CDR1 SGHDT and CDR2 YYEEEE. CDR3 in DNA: TGTGCCAGCAGCTTGGACAGGGAGGGGGAGCAGTACTTC. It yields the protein CASSLDREGEQYF.

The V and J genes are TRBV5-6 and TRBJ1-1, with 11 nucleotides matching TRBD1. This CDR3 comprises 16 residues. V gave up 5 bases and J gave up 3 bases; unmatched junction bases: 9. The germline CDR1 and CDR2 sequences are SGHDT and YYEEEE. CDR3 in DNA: TGTGCCAGCAGTACGGGACAGGGGGTTTGGGACACTGAAGCTTTCTTT. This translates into CASSTGQGVWDTEAFF.

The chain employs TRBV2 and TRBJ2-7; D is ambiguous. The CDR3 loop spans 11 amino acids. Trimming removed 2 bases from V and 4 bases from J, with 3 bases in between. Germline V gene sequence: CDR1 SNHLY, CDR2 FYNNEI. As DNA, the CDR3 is TGTGCCAGCAGTGAATGGTACGAGCAGTACTTC. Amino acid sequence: CASSEWYEQYF.

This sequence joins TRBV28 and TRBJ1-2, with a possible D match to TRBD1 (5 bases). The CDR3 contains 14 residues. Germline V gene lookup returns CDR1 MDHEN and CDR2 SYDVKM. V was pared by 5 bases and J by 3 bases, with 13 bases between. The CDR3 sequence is CASSPGGGYYGYTF. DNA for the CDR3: TGTGCCAGCAGTCCCGGGGGGGGGTACTATGGCTACACCTTC.

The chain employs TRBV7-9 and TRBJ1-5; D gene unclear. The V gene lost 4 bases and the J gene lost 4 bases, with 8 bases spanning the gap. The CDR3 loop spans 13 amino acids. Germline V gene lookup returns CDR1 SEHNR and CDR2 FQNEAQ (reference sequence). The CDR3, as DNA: TGTGCCAGCAGCTATGGTTCGAATCAGCCCCAGCATTTT. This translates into CASSYGSNQPQHF.